A single sample gave rise to the 18 T cell receptor beta chains below, sequenced in a study of cytomegalovirus exposure and HLA in healthy donors. In the PCR, 60 Vbeta and 13 Jbeta primers were used. The repertoire was sequenced with immunoSEQ multiplex PCR; TCRdb's copy has only in-frame clones and lacks some. The table records 95,000 to 150,000 clones, roughly 80% of them present only once. Specimen: PBMCs. Receptor source: a man aged 18 to 29 in good health and CMV-seropositive.

This clone was observed once. This chain links TRBV7-2 with TRBJ2-1; no firm D call. Germline CDR1 is SGHTA and CDR2 is FQGNSA. Trimming took off 5 bases at V and 10 bases at J, with 12 bases between the two ends. There are 12 residues in the CDR3. DNA for the CDR3: TGTGCCAGCAGCAAGAGCCTCCTCGAGCAGTTCTTC. The encoded protein is CASSKSLLEQFF.

This clone has only a few counts. CDR3 nucleotides: TGTGCCAGCAGCTTAGCCGCGAGAGGGACTGGAAACACCATATATTTT. Protein: CASSLAARGTGNTIYF. This chain connects TRBV7-6 to TRBJ1-3, with D hard to call. V shed 0 bases and J shed 2 bases, with 11 bases lying between them. This CDR3 region has 16 residues. The germline gives CDR1 SGHVS, CDR2 FNYEAQ.

V usage is TRBV5-1 and J usage is TRBJ2-7; the match to TRBD1 covers 7 bases. Losses at the gene ends were 2 bases for V and 2 bases for J; bases not matched to a gene: 4. The CDR3 is 14 residues long. Per germline, CDR1 SGHRS and CDR2 YFSETQ. CDR3 DNA sequence: TGCGCCAGCAGCTTCCGGGACAGCACCTACGAGCAGTACTTC. This codes for CASSFRDSTYEQYF.

This chain links TRBV5-4 with TRBJ1-3; D not certain. This CDR3 is built from 13 residues. Germline CDR1 is SGHNT and CDR2 is YYREEE (reference sequence). V dropped 4 bases and J dropped 0 bases, with 5 bases sitting between them. CDR3 in DNA: TGTGCCAGCAGCCTCGTCTCTGGAAACACCATATATTTT. Residues: CASSLVSGNTIYF.

This chain connects TRBV9 to TRBJ1-1; D perhaps matches TRBD1 (5 bases). Trimming shortened V by 0 bases and J by 3 bases, and 6 bases separated the two germline ends. Germline CDR1 reads SGDLS; CDR2 reads YYNGEE. The CDR3 is 13 residues long. The CDR3 loop reads CASSVGQHTEAFF. In DNA form, the CDR3 reads TGTGCCAGCAGCGTAGGACAGCACACTGAAGCTTTCTTT.

V and J are TRBV30 and TRBJ1-1; D possibly corresponds to TRBD1 (6 bases). Germline V CDR1 and CDR2: GTSNPN, SVGIG (reference sequence). The CDR3 spans 17 residues. Trimming shortened V by 0 bases and J by 6 bases, and 23 bases separated the two germline ends. CDR3 nucleotides: TGTGCCTGGAGTGTTTCAGGGGTTGGTATGGTAAGCGCTGAAGCTTTCTTT. This codes for CAWSVSGVGMVSAEAFF.

This chain connects TRBV28 to TRBJ2-1; D uncertain. The CDR3 contains 13 residues. The V and J ends lost 8 bases and 2 bases respectively, with 10 bases between them. CDR1 is MDHEN and CDR2 is SYDVKM in the germline V gene. The CDR3 DNA sequence: TGTGCCAGCCGTGGGCGCGCCTACAATGAGCAGTTCTTC. This translates into CASRGRAYNEQFF.

This clone has just one count. The chain couples TRBV5-8 to TRBJ2-5, with a tentative D call TRBD2 (7 bases). The DNA end is a closer match to TRBJ2-7, so the J assignment may be wrong. The germline gives CDR1 SGHTS, CDR2 YDEGEE. CDR3 length equals 18 residues. CDR3 DNA: TGTGCCAGCAGCACCCCGGGGGCGACAGCGGGACTTCCCTACGAGCAGTACTTC. This codes for CASSTPGATAGLPYEQYF.

This clone has only one observation. One end of the junction is discordant with germline, which a read error may explain. The chain couples TRBV4-3 to TRBJ2-1; possible D gene TRBD2, 5 bases. In germline, CDR1 is LGHNA, CDR2 YSLEER. CDR3 size: 16 residues. The CDR3 protein is CTSSQTSGGSYNEQFF. In nucleotides, the CDR3 is TGCACCAGCAGCCAAACAAGCGGTGGGTCCTACAATGAGCAGTTCTTC.

This clone was recorded once. The CDR3 is CASRTQGQETQYF. The CDR3 DNA sequence: TGCGCCAGCAGAACCCAGGGTCAAGAGACCCAGTACTTC. The chain joins TRBV5-1 to TRBJ2-5; D perhaps matches TRBD1 (5 bases). CDR1 is SGHRS, CDR2 YFSETQ, per germline. Trimming took off 5 bases at V and 2 bases at J, with 10 bases between the two ends. The CDR3 spans 13 residues.

On this clone itself: Distinct nucleotide sequences in the sample also encode this CDR3. The chain couples TRBV7-9 to TRBJ2-7, with 8 bases identical to TRBD2. Germline trimming cut 2 bases from V and 0 bases from J; bases unmatched to any gene: 0. Germline V lookup: CDR1 SEHNR, CDR2 FQNEAQ (reference sequence). CDR3 length: 14 amino acids. The CDR3 loop is CASSLSGSSYEQYF. The CDR3 DNA reads TGTGCCAGCAGCTTAAGCGGGAGCTCCTACGAGCAGTACTTC.

CDR3 nucleotides: TGTGCCAGTAGTAAGACTCAGGGGGCGGCTATATATGGCTACACCTTC. Translation: CASSKTQGAAIYGYTF. The genes are TRBV19 and TRBJ1-2, with 8 positions matching TRBD1. The junction had 12 bases not matched to a gene; V was cut back by 4 bases and J by 5 bases. Per the germline V gene, CDR1 is LNHDA and CDR2 is SQIVND (reference sequence). The CDR3 covers 16 residues. The full variable domain, in which reference TRBV19 and TRBJ1-2 provide the parts outside the CDR3, is DGGITQSPKYLFRKEGQNVTLSCEQNLNHDAMYWYRQDPGQGLRLIYYSQIVNDFQKGDIAEGYSVSREKKESFPLTVTSAQKNPTAFYLCASSKTQGAAIYGYTFGSGTRLTVV.

V is TRBV6-5 and J is TRBJ1-1; the D gene is possibly TRBD1 (6 bases). The CDR3 covers 13 residues. CDR1 and CDR2 (germline): MNHEY, SVGAGI. Trimming took off 3 bases at V and 10 bases at J, with 15 bases between the two ends. This CDR3 reads CASSYVQGVGAFF. CDR3 DNA: TGTGCCAGCAGTTATGTACAGGGCGTCGGAGCTTTCTTT.

This clone was detected only once. V gene TRBV7-9 combines with J gene TRBJ2-2; the D gene is possibly TRBD2 (5 bases). Germline V gives CDR1 SEHNR, CDR2 FQNEAQ (reference sequence). Deletions cut 2 bases from V and 7 bases from J, with 17 bases between. CDR3 length equals 16 residues. The chain's CDR3 is CASSLKGGKRSGELFF. CDR3 in DNA: TGTGCCAGCAGCTTAAAGGGTGGCAAGCGGAGCGGGGAGCTGTTTTTT.

The genes are TRBV30 and TRBJ2-1, with a weak D call TRBD1 (6 bases). V lost 2 bases to trimming and J lost 0 bases, with 14 bases between them. Germline CDR1 is GTSNPN and CDR2 is SVGIG (reference sequence). The CDR3 sequence is 16 residues long. The CDR3 spells CAWSRMGAYSYNEQFF. CDR3 DNA sequence: TGTGCCTGGAGTAGGATGGGGGCCTACTCCTACAATGAGCAGTTCTTC. Supplemented by reference TRBV30 and TRBJ2-1, the full variable domain reads SQTIHQWPATLVQPVGSPLSLECTVEGTSNPNLYWYRQAAGRGLQLLFYSVGIGQISSEVPQNLSASRPQDRQFILSSKKLLLSDSGFYLCAWSRMGAYSYNEQFFGPGTRLTVL.

A note on this clone: The identical CDR3 is also encoded by other nucleotide sequences in the sample. The chain recombines TRBV7-9 with TRBJ1-6; the D is unclear. CDR3 length equals 16 residues. In germline, CDR1 is SEHNR, CDR2 FQNEAQ (reference sequence). Trimming removed 1 base at V and 0 bases at J, with 7 bases between. The CDR3 loop is CASSLGGSSYNSPLHF. CDR3 sequence (DNA): TGTGCCAGCAGCTTAGGAGGCAGCTCCTATAATTCACCCCTCCACTTT.

This clone has a handful of counts. The chain recombines TRBV4-3 with TRBJ1-1; a possible D gene is TRBD1 (6 bases). CDR3 length: 14 residues. Trimming pared 2 bases from V and 6 bases from J, leaving 13 bases between. Looked up from germline, CDR1 is LGHNA and CDR2 is YSLEER. DNA of the CDR3: TGCGCCAGCAGCCAAATGCAGGGGCGGGCTGAAGCTTTCTTT. It codes for CASSQMQGRAEAFF.

V usage is TRBV14 and J usage is TRBJ2-2; D ambiguous. The CDR3 runs to 15 residues. The V end was cut by 5 bases, the J end by 0 bases, with 10 bases between. Germline assignment: CDR1 SGHDN and CDR2 FVKESK. The CDR3 protein is CASSTLAANTGELFF. CDR3 DNA sequence: TGTGCCAGCAGCACTCTCGCCGCGAACACCGGGGAGCTGTTTTTT.